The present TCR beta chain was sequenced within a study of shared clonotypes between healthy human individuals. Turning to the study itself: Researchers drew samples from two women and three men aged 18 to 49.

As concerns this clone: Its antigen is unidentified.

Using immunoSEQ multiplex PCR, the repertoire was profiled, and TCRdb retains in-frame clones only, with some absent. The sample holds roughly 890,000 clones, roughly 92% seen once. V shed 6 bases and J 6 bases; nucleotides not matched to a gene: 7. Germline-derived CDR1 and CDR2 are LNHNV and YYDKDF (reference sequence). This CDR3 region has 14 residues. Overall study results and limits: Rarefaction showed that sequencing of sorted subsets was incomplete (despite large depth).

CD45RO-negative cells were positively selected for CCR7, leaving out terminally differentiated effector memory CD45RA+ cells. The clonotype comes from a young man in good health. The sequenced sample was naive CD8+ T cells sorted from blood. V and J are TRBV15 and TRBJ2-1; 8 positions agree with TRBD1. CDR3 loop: CATRGTGGSNEQFF. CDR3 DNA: TGTGCCACCAGAGGGACAGGTGGGTCCAATGAGCAGTTCTTC.